The T cell receptor (beta chain) described here comes from a study of T cells in Graves' hyperthyroidism and ophthalmopathy. In the study overall: Any treatment followed the collection of peripheral blood at initial diagnosis.

Patients counted as stable if ophthalmopathy did not develop within 18 months. Amplified regions were TCR beta CDR3 sequences from RNA transcripts. HTBI primers were used for first-round RT-PCR of the TCR CDR3. TCRdb recomputed calls from the multiplex PCR reads with MiXCR, one row per CDR3 protein. The top ten hold 7% to 10% of the sample, which has over 700,000 distinct CDR3 sequences, 35% to 40% seen once. V trimming: 3 bases; J trimming: 3 bases; junction bases outside the gene matches: 9. The CDR3 covers 15 residues. The germline CDR1 and CDR2 sequences are SGHRS and YFSETQ. Source material: blood. The sequence was obtained from a man aged 18 to 35 with Graves' hyperthyroidism. The genes are TRBV5-1 and TRBJ2-7, with 7 bases aligning to TRBD1. CDR3 bases: TGCGCCAGCAGCTCCCCCGACCGGGACAGCTACGAGCAGTACTTC. The encoded protein is CASSSPDRDSYEQYF. Variable domain in full (rest from reference TRBV5-1 and TRBJ2-7): KAGVTQTPRYLIKTRGQQVTLSCSPISGHRSVSWYQQTPGQGLQFLFEYFSETQRNKGNFPGRFSGRQFSNSRSEMNVSTLELGDSALYLCASSSPDRDSYEQYFGPGTRLTVT.